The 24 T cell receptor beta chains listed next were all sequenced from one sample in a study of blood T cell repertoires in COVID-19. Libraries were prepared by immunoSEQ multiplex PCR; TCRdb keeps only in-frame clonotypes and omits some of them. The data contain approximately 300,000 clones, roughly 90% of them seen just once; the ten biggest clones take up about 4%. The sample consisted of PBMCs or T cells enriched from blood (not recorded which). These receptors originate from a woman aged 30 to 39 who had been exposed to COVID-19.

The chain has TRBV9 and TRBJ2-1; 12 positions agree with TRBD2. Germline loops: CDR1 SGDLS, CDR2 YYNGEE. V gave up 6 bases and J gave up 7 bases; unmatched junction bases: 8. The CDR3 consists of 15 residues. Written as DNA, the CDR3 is TGTGCCAGCACCGAATCAGGACTAGCGGGAAATGAGCAGTTCTTC. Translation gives CASTESGLAGNEQFF.

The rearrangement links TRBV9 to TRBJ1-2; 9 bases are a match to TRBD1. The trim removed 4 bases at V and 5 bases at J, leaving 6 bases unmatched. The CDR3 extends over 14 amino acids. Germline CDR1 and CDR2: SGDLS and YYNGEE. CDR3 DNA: TGTGCCAGCAGCCCCCCGACAGGGGGGTATGGCTACACCTTC. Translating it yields CASSPPTGGYGYTF.

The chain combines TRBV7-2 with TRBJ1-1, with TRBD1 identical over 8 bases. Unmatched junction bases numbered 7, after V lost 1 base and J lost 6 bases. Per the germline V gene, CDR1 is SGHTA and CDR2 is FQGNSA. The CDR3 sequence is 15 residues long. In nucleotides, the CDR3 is TGTGCCAGCAGCTTAGAGGCAGGGGGCGGGGCTGAAGCTTTCTTT. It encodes CASSLEAGGGAEAFF.

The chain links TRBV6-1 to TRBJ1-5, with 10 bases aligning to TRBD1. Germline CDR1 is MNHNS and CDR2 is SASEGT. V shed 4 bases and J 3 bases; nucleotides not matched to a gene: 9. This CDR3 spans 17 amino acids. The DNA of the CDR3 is TGTGCCAGCAGTGGCGGGACAGGGGTACTGATCAATCAGCCCCAGCATTTT. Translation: CASSGGTGVLINQPQHF.

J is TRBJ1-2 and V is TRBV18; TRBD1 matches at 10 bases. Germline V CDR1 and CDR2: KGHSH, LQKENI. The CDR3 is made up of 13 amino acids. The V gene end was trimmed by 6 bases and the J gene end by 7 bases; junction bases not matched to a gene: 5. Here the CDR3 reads CASSPGTGVGYTF. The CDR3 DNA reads TGTGCCAGCTCCCCCGGGACAGGGGTTGGCTACACCTTC.

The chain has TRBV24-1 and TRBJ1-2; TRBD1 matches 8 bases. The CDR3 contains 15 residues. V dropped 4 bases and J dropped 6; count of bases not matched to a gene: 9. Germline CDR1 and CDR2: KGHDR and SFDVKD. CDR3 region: CATSDPKTGGDGYTF. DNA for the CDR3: TGTGCCACCAGTGACCCTAAAACAGGGGGAGATGGCTACACCTTC.

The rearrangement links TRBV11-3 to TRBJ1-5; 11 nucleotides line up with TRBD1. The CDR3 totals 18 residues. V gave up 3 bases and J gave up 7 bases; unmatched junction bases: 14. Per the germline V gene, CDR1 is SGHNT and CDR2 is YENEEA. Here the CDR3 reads CASSFPNRGQGVVQPQHF. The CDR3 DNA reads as TGTGCCAGCAGCTTTCCTAATCGGGGACAGGGGGTCGTCCAGCCCCAGCATTTT.

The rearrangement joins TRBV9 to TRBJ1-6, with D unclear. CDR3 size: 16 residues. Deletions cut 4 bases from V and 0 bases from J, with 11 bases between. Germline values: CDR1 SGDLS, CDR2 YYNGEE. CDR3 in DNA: TGTGCCAGCAGCTCTAAAGGGAGCTCCTATAATTCACCCCTCCACTTT. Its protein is CASSSKGSSYNSPLHF.

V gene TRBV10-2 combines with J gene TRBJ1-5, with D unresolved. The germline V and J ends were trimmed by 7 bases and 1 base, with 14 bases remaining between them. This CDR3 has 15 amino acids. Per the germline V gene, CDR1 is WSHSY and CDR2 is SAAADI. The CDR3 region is CASKQAGRSNQPQHF. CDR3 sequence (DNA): TGCGCCAGCAAGCAAGCGGGGAGAAGCAATCAGCCCCAGCATTTT.

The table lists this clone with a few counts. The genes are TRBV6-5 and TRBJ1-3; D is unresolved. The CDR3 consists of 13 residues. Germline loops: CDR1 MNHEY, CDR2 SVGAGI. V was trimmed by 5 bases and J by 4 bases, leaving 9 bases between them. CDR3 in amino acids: CASSPLRGNTIYF. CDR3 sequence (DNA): TGTGCCAGCAGTCCGCTCCGGGGAAACACCATATATTTT.

The CDR3 DNA is TGTGCCAGCAGCCAGGGACACACGCTAGCCAAAAACATTCAGTACTTC. Amino acids: CASSQGHTLAKNIQYF. The chain combines TRBV5-4 with TRBJ2-4, with D possibly TRBD1 on 6 matching bases. CDR3 size: 16 residues. The germline gives CDR1 SGHNT, CDR2 YYREEE (reference sequence). Trimming cost V 4 bases and J 0 bases, with 14 bases left between them.

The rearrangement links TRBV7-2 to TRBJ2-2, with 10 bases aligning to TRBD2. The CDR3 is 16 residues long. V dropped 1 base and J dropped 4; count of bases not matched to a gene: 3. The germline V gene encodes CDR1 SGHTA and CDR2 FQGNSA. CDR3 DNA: TGTGCCAGCAGCTTAGAAGCTAGCGGGGGCACCGGGGAGCTGTTTTTT. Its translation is CASSLEASGGTGELFF.

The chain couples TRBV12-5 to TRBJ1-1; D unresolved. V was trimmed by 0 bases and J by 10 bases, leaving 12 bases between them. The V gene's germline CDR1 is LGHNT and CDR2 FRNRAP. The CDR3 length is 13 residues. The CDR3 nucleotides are TGTGCTAGTGGTTTGGTACAACGCAGCGGAGCTTTCTTT. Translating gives CASGLVQRSGAFF.

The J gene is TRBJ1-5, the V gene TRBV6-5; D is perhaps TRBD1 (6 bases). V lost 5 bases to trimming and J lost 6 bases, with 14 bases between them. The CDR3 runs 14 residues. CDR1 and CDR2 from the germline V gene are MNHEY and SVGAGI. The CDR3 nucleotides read TGTGCCAGCAGTCTAAAGGGGGGGTCTCAGCCCCAGCATTTT. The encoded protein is CASSLKGGSQPQHF.

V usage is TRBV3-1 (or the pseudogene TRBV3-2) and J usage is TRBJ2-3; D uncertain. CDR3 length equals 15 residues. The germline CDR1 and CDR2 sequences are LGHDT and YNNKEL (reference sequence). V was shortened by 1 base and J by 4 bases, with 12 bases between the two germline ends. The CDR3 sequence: CASSQGRDFSDTQYF. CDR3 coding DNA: TGTGCCAGCAGCCAAGGGCGAGACTTCTCAGATACGCAGTATTTT.

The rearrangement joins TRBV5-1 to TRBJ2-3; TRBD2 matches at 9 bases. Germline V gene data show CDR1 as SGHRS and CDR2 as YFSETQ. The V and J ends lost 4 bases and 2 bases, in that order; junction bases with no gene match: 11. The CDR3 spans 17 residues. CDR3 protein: CASSLERGAIYTDTQYF. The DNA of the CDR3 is TGCGCCAGCAGCCTGGAGCGGGGGGCCATATACACAGATACGCAGTATTTT. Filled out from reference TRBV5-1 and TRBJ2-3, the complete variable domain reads KAGVTQTPRYLIKTRGQQVTLSCSPISGHRSVSWYQQTPGQGLQFLFEYFSETQRNKGNFPGRFSGRQFSNSRSEMNVSTLELGDSALYLCASSLERGAIYTDTQYFGPGTRLTVL.

CDR3 sequence (DNA): TGTGCCATCAGTGAGTGGGCAGGCCTAAACACTGAAGCTTTCTTT. Residues: CAISEWAGLNTEAFF. The V and J genes are TRBV10-3 and TRBJ1-1; D is uncertain. The CDR3 sequence is 15 residues long. Germline lookup yields CDR1 ENHRY and CDR2 SYGVKD. With 1 base removed from V and 2 bases from J, the gap between germline ends came to 11 bases.

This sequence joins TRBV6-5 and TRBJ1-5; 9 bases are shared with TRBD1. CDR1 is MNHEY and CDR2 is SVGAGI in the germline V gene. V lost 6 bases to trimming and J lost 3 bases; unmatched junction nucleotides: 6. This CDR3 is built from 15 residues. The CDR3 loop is CASRTGQGSNQPQHF. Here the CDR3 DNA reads TGTGCCAGCAGGACGGGACAGGGCTCCAATCAGCCCCAGCATTTT.

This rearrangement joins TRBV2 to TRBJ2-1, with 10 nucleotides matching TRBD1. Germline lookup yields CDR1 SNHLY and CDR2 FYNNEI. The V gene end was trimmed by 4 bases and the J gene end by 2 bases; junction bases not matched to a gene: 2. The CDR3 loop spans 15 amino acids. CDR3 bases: TGTGCCAGCAGTGCCGGACAGGGGGCCTACAATGAGCAGTTCTTC. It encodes CASSAGQGAYNEQFF. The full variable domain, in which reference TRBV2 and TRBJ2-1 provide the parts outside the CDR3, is EPEVTQTPSHQVTQMGQEVILRCVPISNHLYFYWYRQILGQKVEFLVSFYNNEISEKSEIFDDQFSVERPDGSNFTLKIRSTKLEDSAMYFCASSAGQGAYNEQFFGPGTRLTVL.

The CDR3 protein is CASSPVHPGTGKFFAEAFF. The DNA for the CDR3 is TGTGCCAGCAGCCCCGTACACCCCGGGACAGGGAAGTTCTTTGCTGAAGCTTTCTTT. The rearrangement links TRBV11-2 to TRBJ1-1, with 9 bases fitting TRBD1. With V trimmed by 5 bases and J by 6 bases, 22 bases remained unmatched. Germline values: CDR1 SGHAT, CDR2 FQNNGV. The length of the CDR3 is 19 residues.

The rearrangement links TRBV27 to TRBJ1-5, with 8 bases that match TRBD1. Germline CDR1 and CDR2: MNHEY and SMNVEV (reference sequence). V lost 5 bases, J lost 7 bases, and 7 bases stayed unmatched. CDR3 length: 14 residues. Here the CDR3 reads CASSTTGGGQPQHF. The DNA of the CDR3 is TGTGCCAGCAGTACTACAGGGGGAGGACAGCCCCAGCATTTT.

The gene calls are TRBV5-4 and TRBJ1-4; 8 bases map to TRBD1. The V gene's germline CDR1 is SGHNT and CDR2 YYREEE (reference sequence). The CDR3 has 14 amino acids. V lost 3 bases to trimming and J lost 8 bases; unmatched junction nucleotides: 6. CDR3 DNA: TGTGCCAGCAGCTCAGGGGGCGGAGAGGAAAAACTGTTTTTT. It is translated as CASSSGGGEEKLFF.

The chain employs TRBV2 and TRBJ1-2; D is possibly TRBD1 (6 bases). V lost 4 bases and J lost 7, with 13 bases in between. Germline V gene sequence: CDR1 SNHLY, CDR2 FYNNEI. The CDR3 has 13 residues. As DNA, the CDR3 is TGTGCCAGCAGTGTGGGGCAGGGGTTTGGCTACACCTTC. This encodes CASSVGQGFGYTF.

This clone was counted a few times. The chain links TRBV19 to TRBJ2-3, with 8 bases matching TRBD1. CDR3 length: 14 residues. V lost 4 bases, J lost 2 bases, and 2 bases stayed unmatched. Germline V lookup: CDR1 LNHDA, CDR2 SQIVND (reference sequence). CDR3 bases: TGTGCCAGTAGTAAGGGACAGGCCACAGATACGCAGTATTTT. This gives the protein CASSKGQATDTQYF. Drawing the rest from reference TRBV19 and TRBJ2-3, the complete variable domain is DGGITQSPKYLFRKEGQNVTLSCEQNLNHDAMYWYRQDPGQGLRLIYYSQIVNDFQKGDIAEGYSVSREKKESFPLTVTSAQKNPTAFYLCASSKGQATDTQYFGPGTRLTVL.